A selection of T cell receptor beta chains follows, all from one sample in a study of OX40 agonist ivuxolimab in advanced cancers. Some clones are missing from TCRdb's copy, which holds only in-frame ones; the method was immunoSEQ multiplex PCR. Among 55,000 to 80,000 clones listed, roughly 89% were seen once. The source material was CD4+ or CD8+ T cells sorted from blood, sampled in a trial of the OX40 agonist ivuxolimab. These receptors originate from an adult with an advanced solid tumor such as melanoma, head and neck, liver or kidney cancer. Both conserved end residues are part of each CDR3. The D gene is left open where the match is weak. Size is stated for part of the rows, as once, few or many counts, or as a class when the clone is expanded.

j_call | clone_size | v_call | d_call | cdr3_nt | cdr3_aa
TRBJ2-1 | NA | TRBV19 | NA | TGTGCCAGTAGCGGGAGCTCCTACAATGAGCAGTTCTTC | CASSGSSYNEQFF
TRBJ2-7 | NA | TRBV27 | NA | TGTGCCAGCAGCCCAGGGATCTCCTACGAGCAGTACTTC | CASSPGISYEQYF
TRBJ2-1 | NA | TRBV4-1 | TRBD2 | TGCGCCAGCAGCCGAGAACATCCGCGGGGGGGCGGTGAGCAGTTCTTC | CASSREHPRGGGEQFF
TRBJ1-2 | NA | TRBV27 | TRBD1 | TGTGCCAGCAGTCCCCAACAGGGGGTAAAGGACTATGGCTACACCTTC | CASSPQQGVKDYGYTF
TRBJ2-1 | NA | TRBV7-3 | TRBD1 | TGTGCCAGCAGCTTAACGACAGGGGGCAATGAGCAGTTCTTC | CASSLTTGGNEQFF
TRBJ2-4 | NA | TRBV9 | NA | TGTGCCAGCAGCGTAGGAAGTGTCGGAAACATTCAGTACTTC | CASSVGSVGNIQYF
TRBJ2-7 | NA | TRBV6-1 | NA | TGTGCCAGCAGTGACATGTATCAGGGTCCTTACGAGCAGTACTTC | CASSDMYQGPYEQYF
TRBJ1-3 | NA | TRBV7-6 | NA | TGTGCCAGCAGCTTAGCGCTAGGGGGGCGATTCGGAAACACCATATATTTT | CASSLALGGRFGNTIYF
TRBJ2-3 | NA | TRBV5-1 | NA | TGCGCCAGCAGCCTAACGGGCCGTACAGATACGCAGTATTTT | CASSLTGRTDTQYF
TRBJ1-5 | NA | TRBV6-1 | TRBD1 | TGTGCCAGTTGGACAGGGCATCAGCCCCAGCATTTT | CASWTGHQPQHF
TRBJ2-3 | NA | TRBV6-4 | NA | TGTGCCAGCAGAAGACCCGTCTACACAGATACGCAGTATTTT | CASRRPVYTDTQYF
TRBJ2-1 | NA | TRBV9 | NA | TGTGCCAGCAGCGTAGGGGGGTCCTACAATGAGCAGTTCTTC | CASSVGGSYNEQFF
TRBJ2-7 | NA | TRBV11-2 | NA | TGTGCCAGCAGCGCAGTGACAGGTTCCTACGAGCAGTACTTC | CASSAVTGSYEQYF
TRBJ1-6 | NA | TRBV13 | NA | TGTGCCAGCAGCTGGGGCATAGGTGGGACATCACCCCTCCACTTT | CASSWGIGGTSPLHF
TRBJ2-1 | NA | TRBV6-1 | TRBD2 | TGTGCCAGCAAACTACTAGCGGGAGGGAACAATGAGCAGTTCTTC | CASKLLAGGNNEQFF
TRBJ2-7 | once | TRBV5-1 | TRBD1 | TGCGCCAGCAGCAGGGACAGGACCTACGAGCAGTACTTC | CASSRDRTYEQYF
TRBJ2-1 | NA | TRBV2 | NA | TGTGCCAGCAGTCAACGACACGGGGCTGGGTACAATGAGCAGTTCTTC | CASSQRHGAGYNEQFF
TRBJ2-1 | NA | TRBV9 | NA | TGTGCCAGCAGCGTAATGGTGAGCGATGAGCAGTTCTTC | CASSVMVSDEQFF
TRBJ2-1 | NA | TRBV4-1 | NA | TGCGCCAGCAGCCAAGCCCCTCATCCCGGCAATGAGCAGTTCTTC | CASSQAPHPGNEQFF
TRBJ1-2 | NA | TRBV29-1 | NA | TGCAGCGTGTGGATGACGGCGCCTCAATATGGCTACACCTTC | CSVWMTAPQYGYTF
TRBJ2-7 | NA | TRBV5-1 | NA | TGCGCCAGCAGCTTTAACGCAGTCGAGCAGTACTTC | CASSFNAVEQYF
TRBJ1-1 | NA | TRBV19 | NA | TGTGCCAGTAGTATCCCGACAGGGAACACTGAAGCTTTCTTT | CASSIPTGNTEAFF
TRBJ1-1 | few | TRBV7-9 | NA | TGTGCCAGATCGACGGTGAACACTGAAGCTTTCTTT | CARSTVNTEAFF
TRBJ2-7 | NA | TRBV29-1 | TRBD1 | TGCAGCGTCGCCGGGACAGGGGATTCCTACGAGCAGTACTTC | CSVAGTGDSYEQYF
TRBJ2-3 | NA | TRBV11-2 | NA | TGTGCCAGCAGCTCAATGGAGGGCCCAGATACGCAGTATTTT | CASSSMEGPDTQYF